This T cell receptor (beta chain) was documented in a study of cytomegalovirus exposure and HLA in healthy donors. Whole-study findings and limits: An analysis that came later showed most CMV-associated TCR beta chains appearing HLA-restricted. As was reported, the HLA-A and HLA-B alleles of most subjects were accurately predicted from TCR beta sequences. Rare TCR sequences predominated, though certain public TCRs were found in many donors. Prior analysis indicated that the majority of TCR beta V segments exhibited productivity approximately 87% or approximately 30% of the time.

As to this clone: Its antigen remains unidentified.

With 60 Vbeta and 13 Jbeta primers, the PCR was carried out. The repertoire was sequenced with immunoSEQ multiplex PCR; TCRdb's copy has only in-frame clones and lacks some. The sample lists about 160,000 clones; roughly 80% were seen once. Specimen: PBMCs. This clonotype was obtained from a man aged 30 to 39 in good health and CMV-seropositive.

CDR3 protein: CASSQPPDDRATYEQYF. CDR3 DNA sequence: TGCGCCAGCAGCCAGCCCCCTGATGACAGGGCGACCTACGAGCAGTACTTC. V gene TRBV4-1 combines with J gene TRBJ2-7, with 7 bases aligning to TRBD1. Trimming cost V 3 bases and J 2 bases; bases outside gene matches: 13. The CDR3 runs to 17 residues. Germline lookup yields CDR1 MGHRA and CDR2 YSYEKL.